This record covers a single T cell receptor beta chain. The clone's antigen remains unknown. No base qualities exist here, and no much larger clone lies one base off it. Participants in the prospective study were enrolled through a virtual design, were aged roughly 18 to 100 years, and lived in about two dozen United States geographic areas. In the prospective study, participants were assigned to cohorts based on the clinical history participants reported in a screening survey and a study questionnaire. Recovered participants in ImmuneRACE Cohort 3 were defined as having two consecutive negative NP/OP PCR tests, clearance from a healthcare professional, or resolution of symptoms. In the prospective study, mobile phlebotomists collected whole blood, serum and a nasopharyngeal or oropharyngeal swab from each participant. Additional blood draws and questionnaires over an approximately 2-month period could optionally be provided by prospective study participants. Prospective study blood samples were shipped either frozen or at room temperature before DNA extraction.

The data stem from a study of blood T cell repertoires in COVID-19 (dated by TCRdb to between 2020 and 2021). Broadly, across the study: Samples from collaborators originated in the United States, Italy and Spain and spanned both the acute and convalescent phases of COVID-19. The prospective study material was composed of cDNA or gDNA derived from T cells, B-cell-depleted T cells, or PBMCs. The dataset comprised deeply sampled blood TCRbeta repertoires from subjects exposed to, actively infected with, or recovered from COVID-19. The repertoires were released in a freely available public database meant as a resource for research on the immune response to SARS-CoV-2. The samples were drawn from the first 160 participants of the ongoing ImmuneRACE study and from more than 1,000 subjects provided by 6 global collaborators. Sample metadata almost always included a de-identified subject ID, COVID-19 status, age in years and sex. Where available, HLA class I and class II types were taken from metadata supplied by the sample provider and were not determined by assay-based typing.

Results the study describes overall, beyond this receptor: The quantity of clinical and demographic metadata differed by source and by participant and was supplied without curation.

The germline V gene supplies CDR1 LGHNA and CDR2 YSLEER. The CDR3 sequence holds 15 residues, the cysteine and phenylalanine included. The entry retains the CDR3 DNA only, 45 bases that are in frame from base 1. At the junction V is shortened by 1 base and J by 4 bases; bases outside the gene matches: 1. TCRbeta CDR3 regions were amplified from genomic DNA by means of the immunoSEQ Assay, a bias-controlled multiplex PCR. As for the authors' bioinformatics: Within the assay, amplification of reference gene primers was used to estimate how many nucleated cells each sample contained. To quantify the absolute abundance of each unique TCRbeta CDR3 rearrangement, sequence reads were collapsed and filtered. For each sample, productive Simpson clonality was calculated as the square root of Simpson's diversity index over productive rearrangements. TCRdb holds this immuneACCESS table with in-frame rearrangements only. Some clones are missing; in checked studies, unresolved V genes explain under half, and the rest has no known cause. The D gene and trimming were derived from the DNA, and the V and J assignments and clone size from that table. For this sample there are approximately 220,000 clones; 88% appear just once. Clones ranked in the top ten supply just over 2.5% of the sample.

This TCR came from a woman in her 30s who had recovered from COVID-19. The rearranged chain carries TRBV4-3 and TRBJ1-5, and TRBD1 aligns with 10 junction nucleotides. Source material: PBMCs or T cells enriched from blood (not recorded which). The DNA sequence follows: TGCGCCAGCAGCCAAGGGACAGGGGGTAATCAGCCCCAGCATTTT. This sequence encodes CASSQGTGGNQPQHF.